These T cell receptor beta chains were read from a single sample in a study of OX40 agonist ivuxolimab in advanced cancers. The data were produced by immunoSEQ multiplex PCR, yet TCRdb's version contains in-frame clones alone and is incomplete. Counted here are about 130,000 clones, 90% occurring once; the ten biggest clones make up roughly 1.1%. This material consisted of CD4+ or CD8+ T cells sorted from blood, taken in a trial of the OX40 agonist ivuxolimab. The receptors here all came from an adult with an advanced solid tumor such as melanoma, head and neck, liver or kidney cancer. CDR3s include the opening cysteine and the closing phenylalanine or tryptophan. D genes are given only for firm matches. Some rows mark clone size as missing; the rest say once, few, many or name a class of expanded clone.

j_call,v_call,clone_size,d_call,cdr3_aa,cdr3_nt
TRBJ2-3,TRBV11-2,once,-,CASSLGQSTSTDTQYF,TGTGCCAGCAGCTTAGGACAGAGCACTAGCACAGATACGCAGTATTTT
TRBJ2-3,TRBV5-5,-,-,CAIGQTSTDTQYF,TGTGCAATAGGACAAACTAGCACAGATACGCAGTATTTT
TRBJ2-7,TRBV11-2,-,TRBD2,CASSLEAGAGEQYF,TGTGCCAGCAGCTTAGAGGCGGGAGCTGGCGAGCAGTACTTC
TRBJ1-1,TRBV7-3,-,-,CASSLGGAFSYTEAFF,TGTGCCAGCAGCTTAGGGGGGGCTTTCAGTTACACTGAAGCTTTCTTT
TRBJ2-1,TRBV4-2,-,-,CASSRWTDSSYNEQFF,TGTGCCAGCAGCCGATGGACAGACTCCTCCTACAATGAGCAGTTCTTC
TRBJ2-6,TRBV16,-,TRBD1,CASSRNGGQGLLSGANVLTF,TGTGCCAGCAGCCGCAACGGGGGACAGGGCTTGCTCTCTGGGGCCAACGTCCTGACTTTC
TRBJ2-1,TRBV9,-,-,CASSVATNNEQFF,TGTGCCAGCAGCGTAGCTACGAACAATGAGCAGTTCTTC
TRBJ2-2,TRBV28,-,-,CASRWLHGTGELFF,TGTGCCAGCAGGTGGCTTCACGGAACCGGGGAGCTGTTTTTT
TRBJ2-1,TRBV2,-,TRBD2,CASSDLPGGLNFGSYNEQFF,TGTGCCAGCAGTGACCTCCCGGGAGGGCTTAATTTTGGCTCCTACAATGAGCAGTTCTTC
TRBJ1-2,TRBV10-3,-,TRBD1,CAISVTGPTYGYTF,TGTGCCATCAGTGTGACAGGGCCTACTTATGGCTACACCTTC
TRBJ2-3,TRBV7-2,-,TRBD1,CASSSGGPSTDTQYF,TGTGCCAGCAGCTCAGGGGGCCCTAGCACAGATACGCAGTATTTT
TRBJ1-4,TRBV27,-,-,CASRPWIGNEKLFF,TGTGCCAGCCGCCCCTGGATAGGGAATGAAAAACTGTTTTTT
TRBJ1-5,TRBV11-2,-,-,CASSLSLISNQPQHF,TGTGCCAGCAGCTTAAGTTTAATTAGCAATCAGCCCCAGCATTTT
TRBJ2-7,TRBV27,-,TRBD1,CASSSDRGLWYEQYF,TGTGCCAGCAGTTCGGACAGGGGGCTATGGTACGAGCAGTACTTC
TRBJ2-2,TRBV7-2,-,-,CASSFLAGNTGELFF,TGTGCCAGCAGCTTTTTGGCGGGGAACACCGGGGAGCTGTTTTTT
TRBJ2-3,TRBV6-1,-,TRBD1,CASSAGGTFSDTQYF,TGTGCCAGCAGTGCAGGGGGAACCTTCTCAGATACGCAGTATTTT
TRBJ2-1,TRBV4-2,once,TRBD2,CASSQTPSLAGLYSEQFF,TGTGCCAGCAGCCAAACTCCTAGTCTAGCGGGCCTTTACAGTGAGCAGTTCTTC
TRBJ1-1,TRBV19,-,-,CASSIVGGLGEAFF,TGTGCCAGTAGTATTGTGGGGGGCTTGGGAGAAGCTTTCTTT
TRBJ2-2,TRBV27,-,-,CASRPRWQGGHTGELFF,TGTGCCAGCAGGCCTAGGTGGCAGGGGGGTCACACCGGGGAGCTGTTTTTT
TRBJ1-5,TRBV7-9,-,-,CASSLAGSVSNQPQHF,TGTGCCAGCAGCTTAGCAGGGAGCGTAAGCAATCAGCCCCAGCATTTT
TRBJ1-5,TRBV23-1,-,-,CASRSRADYQPQHF,TGCGCCAGCAGGTCCCGGGCCGACTATCAGCCCCAGCATTTT
TRBJ1-1,TRBV5-1,-,-,CASSSFSSNTEAFF,TGCGCCAGCAGCAGTTTTTCGAGTAACACTGAAGCTTTCTTT
TRBJ2-1,TRBV6-1,-,TRBD2,CASSGGLAGDPYNEQFF,TGTGCCAGCAGTGGAGGACTAGCGGGAGATCCTTACAATGAGCAGTTCTTC
TRBJ2-2,TRBV19,-,TRBD2,CASSRGTSGSPDTGELFF,TGTGCCAGTAGTAGGGGGACTAGCGGGAGCCCGGACACCGGGGAGCTGTTTTTT
TRBJ2-2,TRBV5-1,-,-,CASSSFVGPGELFF,TGCGCCAGCAGCTCGTTTGTCGGCCCCGGGGAGCTGTTTTTT